The rows below give T cell receptor beta chains drawn from one sample of a study of beta chain features in type 1 diabetes. The method was immunoSEQ multiplex PCR; TCRdb's version includes in-frame clones alone and lacks a portion of them. The data contain 400,000 to 550,000 clones, around 10% of them seen just once; the ten biggest clones take up around 0.05%. The sequencing input was naive CD4+ T cells from blood. All receptors come from a woman aged 18-29 years in good health. CDR3s include the opening cysteine and the closing phenylalanine or tryptophan. D genes are given only for firm matches. Expanded clones are given a class, and other clones once, few, many or no size at all.

cdr3_aa cdr3_nt clone_size d_call j_call v_call
CASSSRGDTQYF TGTGCCAGCAGCTCCCGGGGGGATACGCAGTATTTT few NA TRBJ2-3 TRBV11-3
CASSVGPGERNEQFF TGTGCCAGCAGCGTAGGACCCGGGGAGAGGAATGAGCAGTTCTTC NA NA TRBJ2-1 TRBV9
CASSLVGESGANVLTF TGTGCCAGCAGCTTGGTAGGGGAGTCTGGGGCCAACGTCCTGACTTTC NA NA TRBJ2-6 TRBV5-6
CASSQTDRGYEQYF TGCGCCAGCAGCCAAACGGACAGGGGCTACGAGCAGTACTTC many TRBD1 TRBJ2-7 TRBV4-3
CAIGADRGLAGELFF TGTGCCATCGGAGCGGACAGGGGGCTCGCCGGGGAGCTGTTTTTT NA TRBD1 TRBJ2-2 TRBV10-3
CASRPGFDTYEQYF TGTGCCAGCAGACCGGGGTTTGACACCTACGAGCAGTACTTC NA NA TRBJ2-7 TRBV7-9
CASSPGHGETQYF TGTGCCAGCTCGCCGGGACACGGAGAGACCCAGTACTTC NA NA TRBJ2-5 TRBV18
CSVTGVGGRLLTDTQYF TGCAGCGTGACAGGGGTTGGAGGAAGGTTACTCACAGATACGCAGTATTTT NA TRBD1 TRBJ2-3 TRBV29-1
CAISESVTEQFF TGTGCCATCAGTGAGTCGGTGACAGAGCAGTTCTTC few NA TRBJ2-1 TRBV10-3
CASSPDFGGELFF TGTGCCAGCTCACCAGACTTTGGCGGGGAGCTGTTTTTT few NA TRBJ2-2 TRBV18
CASSFGGTDTQYF TGCGCCAGCAGCTTTGGGGGCACAGATACGCAGTATTTT NA NA TRBJ2-3 TRBV5-1
CASSLNRKNIQYF TGTGCCAGCAGCTTAAACCGAAAAAACATTCAGTACTTC NA NA TRBJ2-4 TRBV7-6
CASSYISGYQETQYF TGTGCCAGCAGTTACATTAGCGGATACCAAGAGACCCAGTACTTC NA NA TRBJ2-5 TRBV6-5
CAWSVDRSLYEQYF TGTGCCTGGAGTGTGGACAGAAGCCTCTACGAGCAGTACTTC few NA TRBJ2-7 TRBV30
CASSKANEQFF TGTGCCAGCAGCAAAGCCAATGAGCAGTTCTTC few NA TRBJ2-1 TRBV21-1
CASSQVSKRQGLYGYTF TGCGCCAGCAGCCAAGTCTCCAAACGACAGGGCCTCTATGGCTACACCTTC NA TRBD1 TRBJ1-2 TRBV4-3
CASGTGAGTANTEAFF TGTGCTAGTGGCACAGGGGCCGGGACAGCGAACACTGAAGCTTTCTTT few TRBD1 TRBJ1-1 TRBV12-5
CASSFPGRRETQYF TGTGCCAGCAGCTTTCCCGGGCGAAGGGAGACCCAGTACTTC NA NA TRBJ2-5 TRBV7-2
CASSTGADSTDTQYF TGTGCCAGCAGCACCGGAGCGGACAGCACAGATACGCAGTATTTT NA NA TRBJ2-3 TRBV7-9
CASSLDPLFNTGELFF TGCGCCAGCAGCTTGGACCCCCTATTTAACACCGGGGAGCTGTTTTTT few NA TRBJ2-2 TRBV5-1
CASSPTRDRLVDIQYF TGTGCCAGCAGTCCCACCCGGGACAGGTTGGTTGACATTCAGTACTTC NA TRBD1 TRBJ2-4 TRBV27
CASSLVSGRAPDTQYF TGCGCCAGCAGCTTGGTTAGCGGGAGGGCCCCGGATACGCAGTATTTT NA TRBD2 TRBJ2-3 TRBV5-1
CASSYRQTNEKLFF TGTGCCAGCAGTTATAGACAGACTAATGAAAAACTGTTTTTT NA NA TRBJ1-4 TRBV6-5
CASHRGSNNEQFF TGCGCCTCCCACAGGGGAAGTAACAATGAGCAGTTCTTC NA TRBD1 TRBJ2-1 TRBV5-1
CASSAGGQGAPGELFF TGTGCCAGCAGCGCCGGAGGACAGGGGGCGCCCGGGGAGCTGTTTTTT NA TRBD1 TRBJ2-2 TRBV9
CASSSSLALGITDTQYF TGTGCCAGCAGCTCGTCCCTAGCGTTGGGTATCACAGATACGCAGTATTTT NA NA TRBJ2-3 TRBV7-8
CASSLMGQTNTGELFF TGTGCCAGCAGCTTAATGGGACAGACAAACACCGGGGAGCTGTTTTTT few TRBD1 TRBJ2-2 TRBV7-2
CASSTQSPNTEAFF TGTGCCAGCAGCACACAGTCGCCGAACACTGAAGCTTTCTTT few NA TRBJ1-1 TRBV7-9
CASSWTGRETQYF TGTGCCAGCAGCTGGACAGGGCGGGAGACCCAGTACTTC few TRBD1 TRBJ2-5 TRBV5-5
CASSRDRVTGKLFF TGTGCCAGCAGCAGAGACAGGGTAACAGGAAAACTGTTTTTT few TRBD1 TRBJ1-4 TRBV6-5
CASSLAAGNNYGYTF TGTGCCAGCAGCTTAGCGGCAGGAAATAACTATGGCTACACCTTC few NA TRBJ1-2 TRBV7-9
CAWARESLNEQYF TGTGCCTGGGCTCGGGAGAGCCTCAACGAGCAGTACTTC NA NA TRBJ2-7 TRBV30
CASSLGTGSTDTQYF TGTGCCAGCAGTTTAGGGACAGGGAGCACAGATACGCAGTATTTT NA TRBD1 TRBJ2-3 TRBV28
CASSPSRQGDQPQHF TGTGCCAGCAGTCCCTCTAGACAGGGTGATCAGCCCCAGCATTTT few TRBD1 TRBJ1-5 TRBV28
CASSDRLAGTDTQYF TGTGCCAGCAGTGACAGACTAGCCGGCACAGATACGCAGTATTTT NA TRBD2 TRBJ2-3 TRBV2
CASSEHREDGYTF TGTGCCAGCAGTGAACACCGGGAGGATGGCTACACCTTC NA NA TRBJ1-2 TRBV25-1
CASSRDRGHDEQYF TGCGCCAGCAGCCGAGACAGGGGTCACGACGAGCAGTACTTC NA TRBD1 TRBJ2-7 TRBV4-3
CAIQGSGQPQHF TGTGCCATCCAGGGAAGCGGGCAGCCCCAGCATTTT NA NA TRBJ1-5 TRBV7-9
CASSPGTGTTESYEQYF TGCGCCAGCAGCCCCGGTACAGGGACCACAGAAAGCTACGAGCAGTACTTC NA NA TRBJ2-7 TRBV4-3
CASSDPGNTTYF TGTGCCAGCAGTGATCCTGGAAACACCACATATTTT NA NA TRBJ1-3 TRBV2
CASSQVIGSPLHF TGTGCCAGCAGCCAAGTTATAGGCTCACCCCTCCACTTT NA NA TRBJ1-6 TRBV14
CASSLEGSTQYF TGTGCCAGCAGCTTAGAAGGCAGCACCCAGTACTTC few NA TRBJ2-5 TRBV7-2
CASSLAELVLVPDTQYF TGTGCCAGCAGCTTGGCCGAACTAGTTCTAGTCCCAGATACGCAGTATTTT NA NA TRBJ2-3 TRBV7-9
CASRRTELFF TGTGCCAGCAGGAGGACGGAGCTGTTTTTT few NA TRBJ2-2 TRBV7-9
CASSVGPGLNQPQHF TGTGCCAGCTCAGTTGGACCGGGCCTCAATCAGCCCCAGCATTTT NA NA TRBJ1-5 TRBV18
CASSPEAGVVTTQYF TGTGCCAGCAGCCCAGAAGCGGGAGTGGTTACTACGCAGTATTTT few TRBD2 TRBJ2-3 TRBV7-2